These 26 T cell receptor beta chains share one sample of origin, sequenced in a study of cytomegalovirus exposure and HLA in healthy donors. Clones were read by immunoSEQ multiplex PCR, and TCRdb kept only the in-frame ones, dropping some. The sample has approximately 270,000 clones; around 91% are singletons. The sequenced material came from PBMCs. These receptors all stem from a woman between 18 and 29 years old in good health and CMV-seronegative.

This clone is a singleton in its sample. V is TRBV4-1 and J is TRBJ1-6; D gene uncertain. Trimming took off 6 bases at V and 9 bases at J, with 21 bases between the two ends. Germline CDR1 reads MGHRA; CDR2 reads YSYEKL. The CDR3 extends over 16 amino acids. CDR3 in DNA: TGCGCCAGCAGATCATTATTCGACGGTCCGGGTTCACCCCTCCACTTT. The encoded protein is CASRSLFDGPGSPLHF.

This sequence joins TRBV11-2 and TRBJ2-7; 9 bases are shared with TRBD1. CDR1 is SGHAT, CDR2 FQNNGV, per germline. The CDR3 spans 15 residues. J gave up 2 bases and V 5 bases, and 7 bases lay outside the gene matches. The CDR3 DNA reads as TGTGCCAGCAGCGAGAGACAGGGGGGAACCTACGAGCAGTACTTC. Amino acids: CASSERQGGTYEQYF. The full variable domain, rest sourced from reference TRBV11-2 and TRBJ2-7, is EAGVAQSPRYKIIEKRQSVAFWCNPISGHATLYWYQQILGQGPKLLIQFQNNGVVDDSQLPKDRFSAERLKGVDSTLKIQPAKLEDSAVYLCASSERQGGTYEQYFGPGTRLTVT.

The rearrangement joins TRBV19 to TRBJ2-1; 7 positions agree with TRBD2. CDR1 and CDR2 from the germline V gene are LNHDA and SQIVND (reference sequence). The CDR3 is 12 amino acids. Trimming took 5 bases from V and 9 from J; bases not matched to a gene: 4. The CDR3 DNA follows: TGTGCCAGTAGTCCCGTAGCGGGTGAGCAGTTCTTC. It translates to CASSPVAGEQFF.

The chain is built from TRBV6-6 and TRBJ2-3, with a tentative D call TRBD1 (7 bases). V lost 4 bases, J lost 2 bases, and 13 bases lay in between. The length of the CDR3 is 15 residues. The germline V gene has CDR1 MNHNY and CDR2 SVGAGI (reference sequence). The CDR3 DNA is TGTGCCAGCAGTTCTCCAGGGGGGAACACAGATACGCAGTATTTT. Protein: CASSSPGGNTDTQYF.

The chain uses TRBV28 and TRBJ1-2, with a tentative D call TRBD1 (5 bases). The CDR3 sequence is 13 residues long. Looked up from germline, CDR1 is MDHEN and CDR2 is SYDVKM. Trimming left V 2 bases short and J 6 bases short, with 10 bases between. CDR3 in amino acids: CASSLVQVNGYTF. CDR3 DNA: TGTGCCAGCAGTTTAGTACAGGTCAATGGCTACACCTTC.

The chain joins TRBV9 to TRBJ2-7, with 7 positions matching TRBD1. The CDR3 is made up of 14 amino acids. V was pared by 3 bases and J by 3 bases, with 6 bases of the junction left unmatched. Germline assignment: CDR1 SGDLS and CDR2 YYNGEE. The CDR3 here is CASSARDRNYEQYF. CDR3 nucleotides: TGTGCCAGCAGCGCCCGGGACAGAAACTACGAGCAGTACTTC.

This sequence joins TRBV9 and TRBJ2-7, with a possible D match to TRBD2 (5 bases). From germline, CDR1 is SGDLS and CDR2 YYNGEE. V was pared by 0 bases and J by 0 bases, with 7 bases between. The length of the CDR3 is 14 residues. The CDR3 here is CASSVEGSSYEQYF. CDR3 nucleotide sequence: TGTGCCAGCAGCGTAGAAGGGAGCTCCTACGAGCAGTACTTC.

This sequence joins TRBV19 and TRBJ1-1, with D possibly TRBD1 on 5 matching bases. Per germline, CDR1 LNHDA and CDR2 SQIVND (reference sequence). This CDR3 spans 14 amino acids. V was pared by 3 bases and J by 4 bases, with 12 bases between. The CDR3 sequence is CASSIYVGGTEAFF. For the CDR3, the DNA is TGTGCCAGTAGTATTTATGTCGGGGGCACTGAAGCTTTCTTT. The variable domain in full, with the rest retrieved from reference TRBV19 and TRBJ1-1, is DGGITQSPKYLFRKEGQNVTLSCEQNLNHDAMYWYRQDPGQGLRLIYYSQIVNDFQKGDIAEGYSVSREKKESFPLTVTSAQKNPTAFYLCASSIYVGGTEAFFGQGTRLTVV.

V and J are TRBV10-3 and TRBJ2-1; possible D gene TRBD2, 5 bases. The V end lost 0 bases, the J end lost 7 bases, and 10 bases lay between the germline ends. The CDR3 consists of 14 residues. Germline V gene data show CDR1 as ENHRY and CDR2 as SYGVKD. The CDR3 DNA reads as TGTGCCATCAGTGAGTCGAACGGGAAGAATGAGCAGTTCTTC. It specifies CAISESNGKNEQFF.

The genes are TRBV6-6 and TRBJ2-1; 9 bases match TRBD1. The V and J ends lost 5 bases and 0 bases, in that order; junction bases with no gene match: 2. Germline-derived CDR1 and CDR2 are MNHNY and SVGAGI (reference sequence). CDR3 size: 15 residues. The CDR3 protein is CASSKTGGSYNEQFF. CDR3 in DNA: TGTGCCAGCAGTAAGACAGGGGGCTCCTACAATGAGCAGTTCTTC.

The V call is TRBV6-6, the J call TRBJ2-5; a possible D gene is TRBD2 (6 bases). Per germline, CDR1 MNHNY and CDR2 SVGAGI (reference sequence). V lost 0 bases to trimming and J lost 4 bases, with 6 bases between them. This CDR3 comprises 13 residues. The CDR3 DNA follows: TGTGCCAGCAGTTACTCGGGGGGAGAGACCCAGTACTTC. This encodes CASSYSGGETQYF.

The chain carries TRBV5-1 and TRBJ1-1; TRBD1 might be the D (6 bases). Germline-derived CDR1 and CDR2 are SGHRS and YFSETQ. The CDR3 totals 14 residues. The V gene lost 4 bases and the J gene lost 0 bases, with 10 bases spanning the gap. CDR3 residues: CASSKDSMNTEAFF. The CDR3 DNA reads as TGCGCCAGCAGCAAGGACAGCATGAACACTGAAGCTTTCTTT.

The CDR3 loop reads CASSLSGGGASISYNEQFF. The DNA for the CDR3 is TGTGCCAGCAGTTTATCGGGCGGGGGGGCCAGTATATCCTACAATGAGCAGTTCTTC. The chain recombines TRBV27 with TRBJ2-1, with 9 bases lining up with TRBD2. With 0 bases clipped from V and 1 base from J, the junction kept 10 bases outside the gene matches. The germline V gene encodes CDR1 MNHEY and CDR2 SMNVEV (reference sequence). The CDR3 contains 19 residues.

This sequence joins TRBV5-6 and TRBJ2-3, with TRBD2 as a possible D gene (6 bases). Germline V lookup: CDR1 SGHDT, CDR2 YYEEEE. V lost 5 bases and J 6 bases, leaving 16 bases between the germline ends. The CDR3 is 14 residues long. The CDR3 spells CASRGRGAVDTQYF. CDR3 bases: TGTGCCAGCAGAGGGCGGGGCGCCGTGGATACGCAGTATTTT.

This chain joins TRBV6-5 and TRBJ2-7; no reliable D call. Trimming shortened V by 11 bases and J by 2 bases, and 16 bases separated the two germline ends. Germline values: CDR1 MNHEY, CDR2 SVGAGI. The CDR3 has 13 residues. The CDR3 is CAVPTVLTYEQYF. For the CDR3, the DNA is TGTGCCGTCCCCACAGTCCTCACCTACGAGCAGTACTTC.

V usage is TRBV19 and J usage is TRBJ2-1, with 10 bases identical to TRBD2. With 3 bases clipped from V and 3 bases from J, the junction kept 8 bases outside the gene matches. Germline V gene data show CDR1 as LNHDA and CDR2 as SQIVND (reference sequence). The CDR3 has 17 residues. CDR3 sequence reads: CASSIASGGPLYNEQFF. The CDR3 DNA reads TGTGCCAGTAGTATTGCTAGCGGGGGACCACTCTACAATGAGCAGTTCTTC. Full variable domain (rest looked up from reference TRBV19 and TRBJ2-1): DGGITQSPKYLFRKEGQNVTLSCEQNLNHDAMYWYRQDPGQGLRLIYYSQIVNDFQKGDIAEGYSVSREKKESFPLTVTSAQKNPTAFYLCASSIASGGPLYNEQFFGPGTRLTVL.

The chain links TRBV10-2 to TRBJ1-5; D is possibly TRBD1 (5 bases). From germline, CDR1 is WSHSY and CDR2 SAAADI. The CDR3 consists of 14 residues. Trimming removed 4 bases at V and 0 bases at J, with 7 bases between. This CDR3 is CASSGGGSNQPQHF. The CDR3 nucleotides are TGCGCCAGCAGTGGCGGGGGTAGCAATCAGCCCCAGCATTTT.

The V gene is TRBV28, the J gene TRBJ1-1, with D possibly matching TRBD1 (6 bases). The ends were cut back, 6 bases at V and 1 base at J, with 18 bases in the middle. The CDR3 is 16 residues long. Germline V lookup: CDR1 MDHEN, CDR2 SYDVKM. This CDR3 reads CASSPIQGITNTEAFF. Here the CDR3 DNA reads TGTGCCAGCAGCCCAATACAGGGAATAACGAACACTGAAGCTTTCTTT. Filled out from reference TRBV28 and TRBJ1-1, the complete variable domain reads DVKVTQSSRYLVKRTGEKVFLECVQDMDHENMFWYRQDPGLGLRLIYFSYDVKMKEKGDIPEGYSVSREKKERFSLILESASTNQTSMYLCASSPIQGITNTEAFFGQGTRLTVV.

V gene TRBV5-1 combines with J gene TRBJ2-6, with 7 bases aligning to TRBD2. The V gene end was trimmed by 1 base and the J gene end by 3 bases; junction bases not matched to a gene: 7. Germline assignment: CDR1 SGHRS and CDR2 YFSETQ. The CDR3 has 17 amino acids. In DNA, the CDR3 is TGCGCCAGCAGCTTGATACCGGGGGGTAATGGGGCCAACGTCCTGACTTTC. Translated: CASSLIPGGNGANVLTF.

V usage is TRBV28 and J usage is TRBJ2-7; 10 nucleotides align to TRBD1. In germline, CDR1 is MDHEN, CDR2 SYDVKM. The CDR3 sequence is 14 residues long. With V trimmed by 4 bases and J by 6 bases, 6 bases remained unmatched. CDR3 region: CASSWGQGKGEQYV. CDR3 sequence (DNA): TGTGCCAGCAGTTGGGGACAGGGGAAGGGCGAGCAGTACGTC.

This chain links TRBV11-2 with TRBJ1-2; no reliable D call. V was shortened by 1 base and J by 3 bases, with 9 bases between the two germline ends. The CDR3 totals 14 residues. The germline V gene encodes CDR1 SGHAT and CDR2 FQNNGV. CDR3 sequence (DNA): TGTGCCAGCAGCTTAGGGGCCACTTACTATGGCTACACCTTC. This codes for CASSLGATYYGYTF.

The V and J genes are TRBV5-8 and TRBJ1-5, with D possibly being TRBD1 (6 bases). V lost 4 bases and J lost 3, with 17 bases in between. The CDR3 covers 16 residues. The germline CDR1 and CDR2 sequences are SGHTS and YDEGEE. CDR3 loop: CASSRPAGATNQPQHF. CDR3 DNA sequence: TGTGCCAGCAGCCGCCCCGCGGGGGCTACCAATCAGCCCCAGCATTTT.

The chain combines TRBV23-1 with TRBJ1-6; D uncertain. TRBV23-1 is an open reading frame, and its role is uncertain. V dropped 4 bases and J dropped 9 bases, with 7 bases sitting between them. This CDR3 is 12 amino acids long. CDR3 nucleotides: TGCGCCAGCAGTCGCGTACGTTCACCCCTCCACTTT. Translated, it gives CASSRVRSPLHF.

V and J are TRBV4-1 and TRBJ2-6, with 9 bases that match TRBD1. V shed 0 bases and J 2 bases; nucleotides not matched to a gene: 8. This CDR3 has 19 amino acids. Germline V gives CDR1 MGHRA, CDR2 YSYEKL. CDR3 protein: CASSQDKGQGGAGANVLTF. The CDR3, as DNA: TGCGCCAGCAGCCAAGATAAGGGACAGGGAGGAGCTGGGGCCAACGTCCTGACTTTC.

The CDR3 DNA reads as TGTGCCAGTAGGATTGGGAGGGGAAGGTCCAAAAACATTCAGTACTTC. It translates to CASRIGRGRSKNIQYF. The rearrangement uses TRBV19 and TRBJ2-4; TRBD2 matches at 7 bases. J lost 2 bases, V lost 6 bases, and 10 bases had no gene match. CDR3 length equals 16 residues. CDR1 and CDR2 from the germline V gene are LNHDA and SQIVND (reference sequence).

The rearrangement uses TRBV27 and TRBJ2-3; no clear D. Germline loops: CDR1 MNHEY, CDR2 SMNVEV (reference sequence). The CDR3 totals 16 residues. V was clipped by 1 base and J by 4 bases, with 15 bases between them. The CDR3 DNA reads TGTGCCAGCAGTTTATGGTCGGGTCCCACCCCAGATACGCAGTATTTT. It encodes CASSLWSGPTPDTQYF.